The entry below gives a single T cell receptor beta chain sequence along with its context. Antigen specificity is unknown. The data derive from a study of spatial heterogeneity in lung cancer. Study information: Alpha-chain sequences were detected in numbers that were consistently lower than beta-chain sequences.

Trimming stripped 3 bases from V and 0 bases from J, with 8 bases between. This CDR3 comprises 14 residues. General observations from the study: Resection blood, more than follow-up blood, showed ubiquitous expanded tumor TCRs.

TCRdb independently ran MiXCR on the 5' RACE reads; one entry per CDR3 protein. The data contain 50,000 to 75,000 distinct CDR3 sequences, about 5.9% of them seen just once; the ten biggest clones take up about 15%. As to time point: sample taken at primary tumor resection. There were some 76 donors, all of them untreated patients with early-stage non-small cell lung cancer. Unsorted samples of tumor, nontumor lung or frozen PBMC had their whole RNA sequenced. This TCR came from a female donor with early-stage non-small cell lung cancer. The rearrangement links TRBV12-3 or TRBV12-4 to TRBJ2-5; possibly TRBD2 for D (6 bases). The sequencing here drew on PBMCs, taken at surgery. CDR3: CASSLWGDQETQYF. CDR3 coding DNA: TGTGCCAGCAGTTTGTGGGGGGACCAAGAGACCCAGTACTTC.